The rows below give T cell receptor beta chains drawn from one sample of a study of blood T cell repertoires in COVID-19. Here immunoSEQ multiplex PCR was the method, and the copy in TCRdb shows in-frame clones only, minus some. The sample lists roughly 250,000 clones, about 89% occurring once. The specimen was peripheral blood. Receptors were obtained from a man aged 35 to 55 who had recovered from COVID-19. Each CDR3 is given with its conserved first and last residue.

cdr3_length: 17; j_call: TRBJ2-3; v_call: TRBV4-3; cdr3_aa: CASSPTGLAGLTDTQYF
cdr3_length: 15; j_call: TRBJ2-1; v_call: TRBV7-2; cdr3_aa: CASSLVATTYNEQFF
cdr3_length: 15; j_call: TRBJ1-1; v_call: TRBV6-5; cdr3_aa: CASSLTGGGITEAFF
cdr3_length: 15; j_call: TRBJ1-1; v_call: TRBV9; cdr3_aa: CASSVSELGNTEAFF
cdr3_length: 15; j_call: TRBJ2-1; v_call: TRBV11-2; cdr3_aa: CASSPIAGRNNEQFF
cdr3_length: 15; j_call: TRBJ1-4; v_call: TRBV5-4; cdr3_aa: CASSLEWGRGEKLFF
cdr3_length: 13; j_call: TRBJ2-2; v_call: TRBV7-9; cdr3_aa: CASSNSGTGELFF
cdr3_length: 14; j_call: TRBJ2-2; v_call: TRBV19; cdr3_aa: CASSIYRNTGELFF
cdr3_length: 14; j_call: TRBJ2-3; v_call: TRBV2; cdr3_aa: CASSEPAGTDTQYF
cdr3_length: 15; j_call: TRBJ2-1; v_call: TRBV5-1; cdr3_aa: CASSSGVGVYNEQFF
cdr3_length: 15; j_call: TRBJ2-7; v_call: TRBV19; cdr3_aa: CASSRLGDRGDEQYF
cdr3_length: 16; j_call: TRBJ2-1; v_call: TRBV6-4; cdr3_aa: CASRITWTRSYNEQFF
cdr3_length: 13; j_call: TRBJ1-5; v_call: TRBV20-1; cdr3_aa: CSASGQGRQPQHF
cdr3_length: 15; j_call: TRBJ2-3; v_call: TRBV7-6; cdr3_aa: CASRASGRITDTQYF
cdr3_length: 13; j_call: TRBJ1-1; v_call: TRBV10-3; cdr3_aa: CATDTGTAGAAFF
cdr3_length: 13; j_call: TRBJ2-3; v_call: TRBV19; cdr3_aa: CASSDTSKDTQYF
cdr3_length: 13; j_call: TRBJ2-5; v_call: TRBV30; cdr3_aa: CAWSRQTQETQYF
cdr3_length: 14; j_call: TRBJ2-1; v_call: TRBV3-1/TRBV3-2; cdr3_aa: CASSQGRGVREQFF
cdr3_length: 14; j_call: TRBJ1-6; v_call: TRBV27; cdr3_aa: CASSDRGWASPLHF
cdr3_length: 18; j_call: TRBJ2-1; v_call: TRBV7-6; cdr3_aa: CASSTPRGRGSFEDEQFF
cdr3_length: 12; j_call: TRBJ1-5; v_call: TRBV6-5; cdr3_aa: CASSSGSGPQHF
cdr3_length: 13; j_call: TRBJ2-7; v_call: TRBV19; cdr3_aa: CASSGPAGYEQYF
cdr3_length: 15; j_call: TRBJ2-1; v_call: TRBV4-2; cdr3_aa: CASSQGNRERDTCFF
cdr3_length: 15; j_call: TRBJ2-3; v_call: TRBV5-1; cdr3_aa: CASSFGGASTDTQYF
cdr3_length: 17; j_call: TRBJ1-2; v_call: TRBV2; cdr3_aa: CASSKTGQGAANYGYTF
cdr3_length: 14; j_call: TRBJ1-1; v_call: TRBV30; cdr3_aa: CAWIPTGPNTEAFF
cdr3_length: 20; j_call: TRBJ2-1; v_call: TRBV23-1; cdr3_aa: CASSQPEVGGGRSPDNEQFF
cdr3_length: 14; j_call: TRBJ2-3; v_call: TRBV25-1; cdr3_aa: CASTLDEDTDTQYF
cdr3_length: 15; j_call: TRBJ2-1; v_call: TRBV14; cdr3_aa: CASSQGLGSYNEQFF
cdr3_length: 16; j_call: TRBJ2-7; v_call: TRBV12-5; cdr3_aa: CASGLVVGTGGNEQYF
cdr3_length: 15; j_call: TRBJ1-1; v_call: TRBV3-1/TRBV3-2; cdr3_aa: CASSQEDRANTEAFF
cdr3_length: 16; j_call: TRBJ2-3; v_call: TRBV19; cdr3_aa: CASSPETGGDTDTQYF
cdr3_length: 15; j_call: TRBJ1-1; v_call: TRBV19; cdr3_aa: CASKPPGTDIGEAFF
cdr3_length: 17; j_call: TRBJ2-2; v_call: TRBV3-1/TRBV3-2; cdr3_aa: CASSQRFGTMNTGELFF
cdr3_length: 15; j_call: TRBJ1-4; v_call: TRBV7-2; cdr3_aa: CASSLGGTGREKLFF
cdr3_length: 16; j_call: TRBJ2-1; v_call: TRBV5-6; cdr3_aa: CASSLAGTSGFGEQFF
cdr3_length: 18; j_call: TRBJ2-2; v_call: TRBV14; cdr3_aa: CASSQEGASGRRTGELFF
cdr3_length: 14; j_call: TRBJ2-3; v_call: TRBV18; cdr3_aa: CASSPGLAGDTQYF
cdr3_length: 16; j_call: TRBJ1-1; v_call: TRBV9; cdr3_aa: CASSTGAGLTHTEAFF
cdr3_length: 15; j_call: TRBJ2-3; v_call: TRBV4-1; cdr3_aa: CASSERAGGPDTQYF
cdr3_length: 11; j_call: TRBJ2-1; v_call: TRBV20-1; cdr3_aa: CSASQGTEQFF
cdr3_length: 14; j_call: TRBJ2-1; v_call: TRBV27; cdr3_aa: CASSPSGSYNEQFF
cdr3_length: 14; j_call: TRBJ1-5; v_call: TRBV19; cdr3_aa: CASSIGQGGQPQHF
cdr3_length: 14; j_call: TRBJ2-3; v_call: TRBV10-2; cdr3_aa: CASRGSLFTDTQYF
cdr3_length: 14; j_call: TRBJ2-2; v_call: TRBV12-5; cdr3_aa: CASRRLVSAGELFF